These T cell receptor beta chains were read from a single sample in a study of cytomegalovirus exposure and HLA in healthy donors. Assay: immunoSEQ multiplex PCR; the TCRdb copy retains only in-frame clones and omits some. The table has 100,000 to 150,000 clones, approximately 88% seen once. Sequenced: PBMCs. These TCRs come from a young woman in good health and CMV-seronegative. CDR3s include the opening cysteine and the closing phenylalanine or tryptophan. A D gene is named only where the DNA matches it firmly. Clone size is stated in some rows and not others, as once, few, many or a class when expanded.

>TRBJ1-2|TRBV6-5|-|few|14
TGTGCCAGCAGCACAGGGAAGGATAACTATGGCTACACCTTC
CASSTGKDNYGYTF
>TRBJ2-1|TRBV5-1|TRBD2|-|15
TGCGCCAGCAGCTTGGATAGCGGGAGAAGCAATGAGCAGTTCTTC
CASSLDSGRSNEQFF
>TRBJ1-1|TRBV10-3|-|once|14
TGTGCCAGCAGTCGGGACCTAGGGGGACCTGAAGCTTTCTTT
CASSRDLGGPEAFF
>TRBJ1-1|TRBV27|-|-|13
TGTGCCAGCAGGTACACCTTGAACACTGAAGCTTTCTTT
CASRYTLNTEAFF
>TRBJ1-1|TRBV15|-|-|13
TGTGCCACCAGTCCAGACAGAAACACTGAAGCTTTCTTT
CATSPDRNTEAFF
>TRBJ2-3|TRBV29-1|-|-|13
TGCAGCGTTGAATCGCGCCTTTCCGATACGCAGTATTTT
CSVESRLSDTQYF
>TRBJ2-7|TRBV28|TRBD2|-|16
TGTGCCAGCAGTCCCTTACTAGCGGGCCTAGCCTACGAGCAGTACTTC
CASSPLLAGLAYEQYF
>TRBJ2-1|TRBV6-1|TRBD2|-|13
TGTGCCAGCAGGGTGACTTCTAGCGGGGAGCAGTTCTTC
CASRVTSSGEQFF
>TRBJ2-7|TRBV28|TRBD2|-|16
TGTGCCAGCAGTTTATTGACTAGCGGGAGCTCCTACGAGCAGTACTTC
CASSLLTSGSSYEQYF
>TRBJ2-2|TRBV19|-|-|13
TGTGCCAGTCTCGCGGAAATCACCGGGGAGCTGTTTTTT
CASLAEITGELFF
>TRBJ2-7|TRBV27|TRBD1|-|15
TGTGCCAGCAGTTACGTGGACAGGGGTGTCCACGAGCAGTACTTC
CASSYVDRGVHEQYF
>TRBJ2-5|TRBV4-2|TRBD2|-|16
TGTGCCAGCAGCCAAGAGGGGACTAGCGGAGTGGAGACCCAGTACTTC
CASSQEGTSGVETQYF
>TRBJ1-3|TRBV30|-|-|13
TGTGCCTGGAGTATCCACAATGGAAACACCATATATTTT
CAWSIHNGNTIYF
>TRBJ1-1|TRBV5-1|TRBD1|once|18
TGCGCCAGCAGCTTGACGGGGACAGGGATCGTCGGGAACACTGAAGCTTTCTTT
CASSLTGTGIVGNTEAFF
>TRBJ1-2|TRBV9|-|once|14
TGTGCCAGCAGCACATGGGCGGAGGACTATGGCTACACCTTC
CASSTWAEDYGYTF
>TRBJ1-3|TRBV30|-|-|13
TGTGCCTGCATGGTTGAGATGGTGGACACCATATATTTT
CACMVEMVDTIYF
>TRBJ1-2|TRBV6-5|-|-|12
TGTGCCAGCAGCCAGGGTCACTATGGCTACACCTTC
CASSQGHYGYTF
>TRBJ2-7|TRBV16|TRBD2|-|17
TGTGCCAGCAGCCAATCTCTTGCGACTAGCGGGAGATACGAGCAGTACTTC
CASSQSLATSGRYEQYF
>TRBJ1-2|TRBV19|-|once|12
TGTGCCAGTAGTAAGGCAGGATTAAGCTACACCTTC
CASSKAGLSYTF
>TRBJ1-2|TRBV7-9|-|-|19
TGTGCCAGCAGCTTAGCCGGCGGGTATCTCAGGATCCAGAACTATGGCTACACCTTC
CASSLAGGYLRIQNYGYTF
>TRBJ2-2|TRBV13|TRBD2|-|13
TGTGCCAGCTCGACGGGGGGCACCGGGGAGCTGTTTTTT
CASSTGGTGELFF
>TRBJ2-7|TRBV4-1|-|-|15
TGCGCCAGCAGCCAAGTAGGGCAGGGCTCCTACGAGCAGTACTTC
CASSQVGQGSYEQYF
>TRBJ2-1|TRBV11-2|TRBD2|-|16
TGTGCCAGCAGCCCCCGAACTAGCGGGACTTCCAATGAGCAGTTCTTC
CASSPRTSGTSNEQFF
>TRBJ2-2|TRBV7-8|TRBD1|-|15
TGTGCCAGCAGCCCAGGACAGGGTGGCACCGGGGAGCTGTTTTTT
CASSPGQGGTGELFF
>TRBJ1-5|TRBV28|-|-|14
TGTGCCAGCAGCCGCCGCGGGGCAGGGCAGCCCCAGCATTTT
CASSRRGAGQPQHF
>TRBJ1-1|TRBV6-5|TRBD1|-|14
TGTGCCAGCACACAGGACAGGGGGCGGACTGAAGCTTTCTTT
CASTQDRGRTEAFF
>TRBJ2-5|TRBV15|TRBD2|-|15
TGTGCCACCAGCAGGGGGGGGGTGTACCAAGAGACCCAGTACTTC
CATSRGGVYQETQYF
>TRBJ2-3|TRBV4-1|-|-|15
TGCGCCAGCAGCCCCCCCGGACTTATCACAGATACGCAGTATTTT
CASSPPGLITDTQYF
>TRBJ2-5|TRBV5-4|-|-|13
TGTGCCAGCAGCTTCAGGGGCCAAGAGACCCAGTACTTC
CASSFRGQETQYF
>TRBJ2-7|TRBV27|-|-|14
TGTGCCAGCAGTTTTAGGGGGTCCTCCTACGAGCAGTACTTC
CASSFRGSSYEQYF
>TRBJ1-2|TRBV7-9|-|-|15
TGTGCCAGCAGAGTACAGGGAAATTATAACTATGGCTACACCTTC
CASRVQGNYNYGYTF
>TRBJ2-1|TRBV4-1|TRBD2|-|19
TGCGCCAGCAGCCTCCGGGCTACTAGCGGGAGGTCGAACTACAATGAGCAGTTCTTC
CASSLRATSGRSNYNEQFF
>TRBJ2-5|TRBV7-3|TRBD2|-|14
TGTGCCAGCAGCAAGCTAGCGGAACAAGAGACCCAGTACTTC
CASSKLAEQETQYF
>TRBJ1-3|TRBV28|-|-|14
TGTGCCAGCAGTTTAGGGGGGTCTGGAAACACCATATATTTT
CASSLGGSGNTIYF
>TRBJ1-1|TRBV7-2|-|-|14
TGTGCCAGCAGCTATAGACAGGTGAACACTGAAGCTTTCTTT
CASSYRQVNTEAFF
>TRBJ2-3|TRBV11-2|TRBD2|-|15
TGTGCCAGCAGCTTACAGGGAGGGAGGACAGATACGCAGTATTTT
CASSLQGGRTDTQYF
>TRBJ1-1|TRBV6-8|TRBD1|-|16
TGTGCCAGCAGTTACCGATCTGGACAGGGGGGGGCTGAAGCTTTCTTT
CASSYRSGQGGAEAFF
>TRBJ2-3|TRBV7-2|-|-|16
TGTGCCAGCAGCTTAGCGGCAGGCCTGGCGGGAGATACGCAGTATTTT
CASSLAAGLAGDTQYF
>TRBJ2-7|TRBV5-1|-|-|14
TGCGCCAGCAGCTTAGACAACAGCCCTTACGAGCAGTACTTC
CASSLDNSPYEQYF
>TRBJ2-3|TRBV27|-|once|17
TGTGCCAGCAGTTCTGACAGGCTTGACACTAGCACAGATACGCAGTATTTT
CASSSDRLDTSTDTQYF
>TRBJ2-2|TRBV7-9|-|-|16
TGTGCCAGCAGCTTAAGGGGCAGCGAGAACACCGGGGAGCTGTTTTTT
CASSLRGSENTGELFF